This entry concerns a single T cell receptor (beta chain). Antigen: not known. Sequencing was performed with immunoSEQ multiplex PCR; in TCRdb, only in-frame clones are kept and a portion is missing. This table has about 97,000 clones, about 91% appearing once. This CDR3 is built from 15 residues. Unmatched junction bases numbered 6, after V lost 3 bases and J lost 5 bases. Germline V gene data show CDR1 as SGHRS and CDR2 as YFSETQ. This entry belongs to a study of identifying expanded T cells in peripheral blood. General observations from the study: Around 1.2 clones differed between technical replicates, versus around 15 and 18 over time. Clone count variance between approximately 2-week samples rose with total template count.

No infections or other immune events were documented during collection. The receptor was derived from a person aged 18 to 75 in good health. The sequenced sample consisted of blood. This chain joins TRBV5-1 and TRBJ2-3; 10 nucleotides match TRBD2. The CDR3 nucleotides are TGCGCCAGCAGCTCCCAGCGGGGGGGCGTAGATACGCAGTATTTT. It yields the protein CASSSQRGGVDTQYF.